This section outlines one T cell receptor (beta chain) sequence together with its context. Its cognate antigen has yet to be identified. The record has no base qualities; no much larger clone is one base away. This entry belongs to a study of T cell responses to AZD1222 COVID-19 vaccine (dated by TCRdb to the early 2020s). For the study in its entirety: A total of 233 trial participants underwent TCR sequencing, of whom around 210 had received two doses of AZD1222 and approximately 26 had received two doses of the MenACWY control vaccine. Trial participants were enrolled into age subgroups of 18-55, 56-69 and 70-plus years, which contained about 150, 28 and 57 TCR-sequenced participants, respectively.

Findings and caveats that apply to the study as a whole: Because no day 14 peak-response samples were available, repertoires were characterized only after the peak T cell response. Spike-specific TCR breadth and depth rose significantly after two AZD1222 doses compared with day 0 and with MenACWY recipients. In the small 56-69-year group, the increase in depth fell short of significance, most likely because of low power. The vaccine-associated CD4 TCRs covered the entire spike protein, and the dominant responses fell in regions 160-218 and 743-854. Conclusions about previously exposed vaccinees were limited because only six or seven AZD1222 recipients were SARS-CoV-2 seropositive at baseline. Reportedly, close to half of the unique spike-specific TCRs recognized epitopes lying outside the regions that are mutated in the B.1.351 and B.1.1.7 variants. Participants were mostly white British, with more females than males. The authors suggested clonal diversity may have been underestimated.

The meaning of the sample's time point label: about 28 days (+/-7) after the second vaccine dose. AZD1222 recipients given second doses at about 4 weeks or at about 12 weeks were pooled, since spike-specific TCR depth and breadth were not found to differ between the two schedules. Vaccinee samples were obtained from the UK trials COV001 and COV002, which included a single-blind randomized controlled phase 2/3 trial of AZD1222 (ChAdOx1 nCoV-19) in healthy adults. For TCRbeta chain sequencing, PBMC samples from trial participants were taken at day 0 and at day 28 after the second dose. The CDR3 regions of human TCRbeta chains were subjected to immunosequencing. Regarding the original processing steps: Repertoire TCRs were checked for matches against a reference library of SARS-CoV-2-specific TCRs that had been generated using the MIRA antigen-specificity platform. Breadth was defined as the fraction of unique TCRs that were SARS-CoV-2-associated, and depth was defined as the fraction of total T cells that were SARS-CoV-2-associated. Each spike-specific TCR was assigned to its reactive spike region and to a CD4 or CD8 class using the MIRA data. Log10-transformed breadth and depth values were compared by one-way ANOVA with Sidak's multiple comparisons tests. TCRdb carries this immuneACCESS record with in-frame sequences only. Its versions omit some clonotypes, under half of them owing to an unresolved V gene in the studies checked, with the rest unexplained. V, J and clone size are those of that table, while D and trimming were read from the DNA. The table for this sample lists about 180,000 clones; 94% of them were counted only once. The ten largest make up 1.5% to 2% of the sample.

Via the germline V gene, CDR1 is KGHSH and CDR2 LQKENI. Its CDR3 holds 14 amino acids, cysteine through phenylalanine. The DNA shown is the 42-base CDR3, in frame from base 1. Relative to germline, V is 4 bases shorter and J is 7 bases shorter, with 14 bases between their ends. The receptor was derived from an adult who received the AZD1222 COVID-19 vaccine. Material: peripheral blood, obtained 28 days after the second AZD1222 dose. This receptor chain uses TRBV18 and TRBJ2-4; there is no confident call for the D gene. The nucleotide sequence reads TGTGCCAGCTCACTACCGGATAGTCCGAACATTCAGTACTTC. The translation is CASSLPDSPNIQYF.